A selection of T cell receptor beta chains follows, all from one sample in a study of blood T cell dynamics during melanoma immunotherapy. Repertoires were generated with immunoSEQ multiplex PCR, while TCRdb's copy carries only in-frame clones and drops some. The sample lists 3,500 to 5,500 clones, around 96% occurring once. Material: effector memory CD8+ T cells from blood, obtained from a patient treated with checkpoint blockade. Receptor source: a human donor with melanoma. Both conserved end residues are part of each CDR3. The order of the fields is V gene, D gene, clone size, J gene, CDR3 protein, CDR3 DNA. The D gene is left open where the match is weak. For some rows the clone size is stated as once, few or many, or as a class when expanded; others skip it.

TRBV7-9	TRBD2	NA	TRBJ2-7	CASSPSSGPTYEQYF	TGTGCCAGCAGCCCCTCTAGCGGACCTACCTACGAGCAGTACTTC
TRBV28	TRBD2	NA	TRBJ2-1	CASSYSGKVEQFF	TGTGCCAGCAGCTATAGCGGGAAGGTCGAGCAGTTCTTC
TRBV21-1	NA	NA	TRBJ2-5	CASSKVGLAGDEETQYF	TGTGCCAGCAGCAAAGTTGGACTAGCGGGAGACGAAGAGACCCAGTACTTC
TRBV5-1	TRBD2	NA	TRBJ2-7	CASRAGLAVTYEQYF	TGCGCCAGCAGAGCCGGACTAGCGGTAACCTACGAGCAGTACTTC
TRBV28	NA	NA	TRBJ2-7	CASSTPGLSYEQYF	TGTGCCAGCAGTACTCCGGGACTCTCCTACGAGCAGTACTTC
TRBV10-1	NA	NA	TRBJ2-7	CASRWAPISHYEQYF	TGCGCCAGCAGGTGGGCCCCAATCTCCCACTACGAGCAGTACTTC
TRBV10-2	TRBD1	NA	TRBJ2-7	CASSRDRGYEQYF	TGCGCCAGCAGCCGGGACAGGGGGTACGAGCAGTACTTC
TRBV6-1	NA	NA	TRBJ2-5	CASSARGLSRQETQYF	TGTGCCAGCAGTGCCCGGGGATTATCGAGACAAGAGACCCAGTACTTC
TRBV7-8	TRBD1	NA	TRBJ2-5	CASSFPGQGYQGETQYF	TGTGCCAGCAGCTTTCCGGGACAGGGATATCAAGGGGAGACCCAGTACTTC
TRBV10-1	TRBD2	NA	TRBJ2-7	CASSAWTSGSYEQYF	TGCGCCAGCAGTGCCTGGACTAGCGGCTCCTACGAGCAGTACTTC
TRBV7-8	NA	NA	TRBJ2-7	CASSLEWGPTYEQYF	TGTGCCAGCAGCTTAGAGTGGGGACCGACCTACGAGCAGTACTTC
TRBV29-1	TRBD1	once	TRBJ2-1	CSVETGQGHNEQFF	TGCAGCGTTGAAACGGGACAGGGCCACAATGAGCAGTTCTTC
TRBV2	NA	NA	TRBJ2-3	CASSEAAHDTQYF	TGTGCCAGCAGTGAAGCGGCTCATGATACGCAGTATTTT
TRBV28	NA	NA	TRBJ1-5	CASTSRAVRQPQHF	TGTGCCAGCACCTCACGGGCCGTACGTCAGCCCCAGCATTTT
TRBV5-1	NA	NA	TRBJ1-1	CASSPVDSIAEAFF	TGCGCCAGCAGCCCGGTCGACAGTATCGCTGAAGCTTTCTTT
TRBV28	NA	NA	TRBJ2-7	CASSSLDSGSLEQYF	TGTGCCAGCAGTTCCCTAGACTCGGGAAGTCTCGAGCAGTACTTC
TRBV7-9	NA	NA	TRBJ1-1	CASSFPGHSDTEAFF	TGTGCCAGCAGCTTCCCGGGACACTCGGACACTGAAGCTTTCTTT
TRBV5-4	NA	NA	TRBJ2-1	CASSLLAGFYNEQFF	TGTGCCAGCAGCTTGCTCGCGGGGTTTTACAATGAGCAGTTCTTC
TRBV7-9	TRBD2	once	TRBJ2-1	CASSLGLAGGYDSYNEQFF	TGTGCCAGCAGCCTAGGACTAGCGGGAGGATACGACTCCTACAATGAGCAGTTCTTC
TRBV7-9	NA	NA	TRBJ2-1	CASSLGSGYNEQFF	TGTGCCAGCAGCTTAGGGAGCGGGTACAATGAGCAGTTCTTC
TRBV6-1	NA	NA	TRBJ2-3	CASSEAPPREGGPDTQYF	TGTGCCAGCAGTGAAGCGCCTCCCAGGGAAGGTGGCCCAGATACGCAGTATTTT
TRBV5-5	TRBD1	NA	TRBJ1-2	CASSLTGQGQANYGYTF	TGTGCCAGCAGCTTGACGGGACAGGGGCAAGCTAACTATGGCTACACCTTC
TRBV7-2	NA	once	TRBJ2-7	CASSRGRGLVSAEQYF	TGTGCCAGCAGCCGGGGCCGGGGGCTAGTTTCTGCCGAGCAGTACTTC
TRBV27	TRBD2	NA	TRBJ2-1	CASSLGRGYNEQFF	TGTGCCAGCAGTTTGGGGCGGGGGTACAATGAGCAGTTCTTC
TRBV5-4	NA	NA	TRBJ1-1	CASSYNRRPNEAFF	TGTGCCAGCAGCTACAACAGGAGACCTAATGAAGCTTTCTTT
TRBV28	TRBD1	NA	TRBJ2-7	CASSPRGRYEQYF	TGTGCCAGCAGTCCCAGGGGGCGATACGAGCAGTACTTC
TRBV29-1	TRBD1	NA	TRBJ1-2	CSARTRGQESGGYTF	TGCAGCGCCCGAACCCGGGGACAGGAAAGTGGTGGCTACACCTTC
TRBV28	TRBD1	NA	TRBJ2-7	CASSPQQGSYEQYF	TGTGCCAGCAGTCCCCAACAGGGGTCCTACGAGCAGTACTTC
TRBV27	NA	NA	TRBJ2-1	CASSFVGENEQFF	TGTGCCAGCAGTTTTGTCGGGGAGAATGAGCAGTTCTTC
TRBV14	NA	NA	TRBJ2-7	CASSHHGTHYEQYF	TGTGCCAGCAGCCACCACGGGACACACTACGAGCAGTACTTC
TRBV28	NA	NA	TRBJ2-4	CASSPREPKNIQYF	TGTGCCAGCAGCCCCCGGGAGCCCAAAAACATTCAGTACTTC
TRBV5-1	TRBD2	NA	TRBJ2-1	CASSFSAGEGNEQFF	TGCGCCAGCAGCTTCTCAGCGGGAGAGGGTAATGAGCAGTTCTTC
TRBV6-5	NA	NA	TRBJ1-2	CASSLGGGGGYTF	TGTGCCAGCAGTTTGGGGGGCGGCGGCGGCTACACCTTC
TRBV29-1	NA	NA	TRBJ2-7	CSVEGGQASSYEQYF	TGCAGCGTTGAGGGGGGCCAGGCTAGCTCCTACGAGCAGTACTTC
TRBV9	NA	NA	TRBJ2-2	CASSANTGELFF	TGTGCCAGCAGCGCGAACACCGGGGAGCTGTTTTTT
TRBV9	TRBD1	NA	TRBJ2-1	CASSEGAGDNEQFF	TGTGCCAGCAGCGAGGGGGCAGGCGACAATGAGCAGTTCTTC
TRBV5-4	NA	NA	TRBJ1-3	CASSADRSGNTIYF	TGTGCCAGCAGCGCGGACAGATCGGGAAACACCATATATTTT
TRBV27	TRBD2	NA	TRBJ2-5	CASSGRSAGVRLETQYF	TGTGCCAGCAGTGGCCGCTCAGCGGGGGTTAGATTAGAGACCCAGTACTTC
TRBV19	NA	once	TRBJ2-5	CASSIYGKLETQYF	TGTGCCAGTAGTATATATGGCAAGTTGGAGACCCAGTACTTC
TRBV9	TRBD2	NA	TRBJ2-7	CASSPRDYGEQYF	TGTGCCAGCAGCCCCCGGGACTATGGAGAGCAGTACTTC
TRBV13	TRBD2	NA	TRBJ2-7	CASSLLLAGGRSGEQYF	TGTGCCAGCAGCTTACTTCTAGCGGGAGGGCGTTCCGGCGAGCAGTACTTC
TRBV7-9	NA	once	TRBJ2-3	CASSYLGGGTDTQYF	TGTGCCAGCAGCTACCTAGGAGGTGGCACAGATACGCAGTATTTT
TRBV28	TRBD1	few	TRBJ2-6	CASSGGDRGQALGGANVLTF	TGTGCCAGCAGTGGCGGTGACCGGGGACAGGCCCTCGGTGGGGCCAACGTCCTGACTTTC
TRBV19	NA	once	TRBJ2-7	CASSSGRKSTYEQYF	TGTGCCAGTAGTTCAGGGAGGAAGTCGACCTACGAGCAGTACTTC
TRBV9	NA	NA	TRBJ2-2	CASSVARNTGELFF	TGTGCCAGCAGCGTAGCCAGAAACACCGGGGAGCTGTTTTTT
TRBV29-1	TRBD2	NA	TRBJ2-2	CSVQGLAENTGELFF	TGCAGCGTTCAGGGACTAGCGGAGAACACCGGGGAGCTGTTTTTT